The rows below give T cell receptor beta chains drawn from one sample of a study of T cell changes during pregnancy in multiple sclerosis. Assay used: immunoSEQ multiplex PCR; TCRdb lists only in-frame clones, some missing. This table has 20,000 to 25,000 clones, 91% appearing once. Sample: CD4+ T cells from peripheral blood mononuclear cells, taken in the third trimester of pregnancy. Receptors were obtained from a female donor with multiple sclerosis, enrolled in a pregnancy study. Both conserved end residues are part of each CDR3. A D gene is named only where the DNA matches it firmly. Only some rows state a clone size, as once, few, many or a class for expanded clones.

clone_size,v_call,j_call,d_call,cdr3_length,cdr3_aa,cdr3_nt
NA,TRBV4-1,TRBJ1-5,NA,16,CASSQDFGVRNQPQHF,TGCGCCAGCAGCCAAGATTTCGGGGTGCGCAATCAGCCCCAGCATTTT
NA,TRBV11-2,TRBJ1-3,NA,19,CASSLPPGRGKGLGNTIYF,TGTGCCAGCAGCTTACCCCCGGGAAGGGGGAAGGGTTTGGGAAACACCATATATTTT
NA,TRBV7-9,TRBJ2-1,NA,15,CASSGLRTGNNEQFF,TGTGCCAGCAGCGGACTACGGACAGGTAACAATGAGCAGTTCTTC
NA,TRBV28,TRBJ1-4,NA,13,CASNEGVWEKLFF,TGTGCCAGCAACGAGGGCGTTTGGGAAAAACTGTTTTTT
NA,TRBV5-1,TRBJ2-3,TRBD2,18,CASSLNLAGGPSTDTQYF,TGCGCCAGCAGCTTAAACCTAGCGGGGGGCCCTAGCACAGATACGCAGTATTTT
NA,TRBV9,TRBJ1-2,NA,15,CASSVEDSYLGGYTF,TGTGCCAGCAGCGTAGAGGACAGTTACCTGGGAGGCTACACCTTC
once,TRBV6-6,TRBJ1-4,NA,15,CASRGSVTGSEKLFF,TGTGCCAGCAGGGGTTCCGTTACAGGGAGTGAAAAACTGTTTTTT
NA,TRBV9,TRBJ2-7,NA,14,CASSARLGGYEQYF,TGTGCCAGCAGCGCACGTCTCGGGGGCTACGAGCAGTACTTC
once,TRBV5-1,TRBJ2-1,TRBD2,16,CASSLLAGGVDNEQFF,TGCGCCAGCAGCTTATTAGCGGGGGGGGTGGACAATGAGCAGTTCTTC
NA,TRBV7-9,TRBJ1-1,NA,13,CASRYQGLAEAFF,TGTGCCAGCAGATATCAGGGGCTTGCTGAAGCTTTCTTT
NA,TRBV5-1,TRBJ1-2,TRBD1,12,CASSLTGGGYTF,TGCGCCAGCAGCTTGACAGGGGGTGGCTACACCTTC
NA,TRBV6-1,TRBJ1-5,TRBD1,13,CASRTGYDQPQHF,TGTGCCAGCAGGACAGGGTACGATCAGCCCCAGCATTTT
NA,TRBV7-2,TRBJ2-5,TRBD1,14,CASSLNRGRETQYF,TGTGCCAGCAGCTTAAACAGGGGCAGGGAGACCCAGTACTTC